These T cell receptor beta chains were read from a single sample in a study of T-cell reconstitution after alpha-beta-depleted transplantation in children. From the PCR reads, TCRdb called clonotypes with MiXCR, one entry per CDR3 protein. Of some 500,000 distinct CDR3 sequences in the sample, approximately 20% were seen once. The sequencing here drew on PBMCs from the stem cell graft donor, taken from the stem cell graft. The receptors come from a human donor who donated a stem cell graft to a child with acute lymphoblastic leukemia. The CDR3 runs from the conserved cysteine through the conserved F or W. A D gene is named only where the DNA matches it firmly. The size of a clone is reported for some rows only, either as once, few or many, or as a class for expanded clones.

TRBJ2-4	TRBV24-1	-	-	TGTGCCACCAGTGCCCTGGGGGTCATTCAGTACTTC	CATSALGVIQYF
TRBJ2-7	TRBV6-1	TRBD2	few	TGTGCCAGCAGTGTGGGACTAGCGGACAGCTCCTACGAGCAGTACTTC	CASSVGLADSSYEQYF
TRBJ1-2	TRBV20-1	TRBD1	-	TGCAGTGCCATCCCCAGGGGGCCCCAGGGCTATGGCTACACCTTC	CSAIPRGPQGYGYTF
TRBJ1-3	TRBV4-1	-	-	TGCGCCAGCAGCCAAGCCGGGGGCGGAAACACCATATATTTT	CASSQAGGGNTIYF
TRBJ2-1	TRBV12-3/TRBV12-4	-	-	TGTGCCAGCTCCCCCGCTGCGGGAACAGGCTACAATGAGCAGTTCTTC	CASSPAAGTGYNEQFF
TRBJ1-2	TRBV7-9	-	many	TGTGCCAGCAGCCCAACACCGGACTATGGCTACACCTTC	CASSPTPDYGYTF
TRBJ2-2	TRBV2	TRBD2	-	TGTGCCAGCACCCGGACTAGCGGGAGTGTCGGGGAGCTGTTTTTT	CASTRTSGSVGELFF
TRBJ2-1	TRBV11-3	-	few	TGTGCCAGCAGCTTAGATCGGTATGCTGAGCAGTTCTTC	CASSLDRYAEQFF
TRBJ1-6	TRBV5-1	-	-	TGCGCCAGCAGCCTAGGTAATGGAGGGAATTCACCCCTCCACTTT	CASSLGNGGNSPLHF
TRBJ2-3	TRBV5-8	-	once	TGTGCCAGCAGCATCTTAGCCTTCACAGATACGCAGTATTTT	CASSILAFTDTQYF
TRBJ2-2	TRBV5-6	-	few	TGTGCCAGCAGCTCGTGGGGGATCCGGGGACGGCTGTTTTTT	CASSSWGIRGRLFF
TRBJ1-1	TRBV7-9	TRBD1	-	TGTGCCAGCAGCTTAGGGCCAATACGGGACAGGAACACTGAAGCTTTCTTT	CASSLGPIRDRNTEAFF
TRBJ2-2	TRBV5-1	-	-	TGCGCCAGCAGCCACGACGCGAGATACACCGGGGAGCTGTTTTTT	CASSHDARYTGELFF
TRBJ1-2	TRBV7-9	-	-	TGTGCCAGCAGCTTAGTGGGCCAGAACTATGGCTACACCTTC	CASSLVGQNYGYTF
TRBJ2-3	TRBV9	-	few	TGTGCCAGCAGCGTAGAGGCGGACCGAGATACGCAGTATTTT	CASSVEADRDTQYF
TRBJ1-2	TRBV12-3/TRBV12-4	-	-	TGTGCCAGCAGTTTTTACGCCGGGACAACTGGCTACACCTTC	CASSFYAGTTGYTF
TRBJ2-2	TRBV7-8	-	-	TGTGCCAGCAGCTGGGGACGGCCGGACATCGGGGAGCTGTTTTTT	CASSWGRPDIGELFF
TRBJ2-7	TRBV27	-	few	TGTGCCAGCAGTTTATCGCGACTAGGATCTTACGAGCAGTACTTC	CASSLSRLGSYEQYF
TRBJ1-6	TRBV18	-	-	TGTGCCAGCTCACCGCAAAATAATTCACCCCTCCACTTT	CASSPQNNSPLHF
TRBJ2-7	TRBV15	TRBD2	few	TGTGCCACCAGCCCGACTAGCGACTCCTACGAGCAGTACTTC	CATSPTSDSYEQYF
TRBJ2-7	TRBV29-1	-	once	TGCAGCGTGAGGGGCCCGGGACGGAACTCCTACGAGCAGTACTTC	CSVRGPGRNSYEQYF
TRBJ2-3	TRBV27	-	-	TGTGCCAGCAGTTTACTGAGTCGGGCAGGGGTTAGAAGGGCAGATACGCAGTATTTT	CASSLLSRAGVRRADTQYF
TRBJ2-1	TRBV5-1	TRBD2	few	TGCGCCAGCAGCTGGACTAGCGGAATGTACAATGAGCAGTTCTTC	CASSWTSGMYNEQFF
TRBJ2-7	TRBV4-1	TRBD1	-	TGCGCCAGCAGCCAATTGAGACAGGGGAGCTACGAGCAGTACTTC	CASSQLRQGSYEQYF
TRBJ1-5	TRBV5-1	TRBD1	few	TGCGCCAGCAGCTTGGGGGACAGGGAGAATCAGCCCCAGCATTTT	CASSLGDRENQPQHF
TRBJ1-5	TRBV12-3/TRBV12-4	-	few	TGTGCCAGCAGTTTTTCTAGCCCCGGTCAGCCCCAGCATTTT	CASSFSSPGQPQHF